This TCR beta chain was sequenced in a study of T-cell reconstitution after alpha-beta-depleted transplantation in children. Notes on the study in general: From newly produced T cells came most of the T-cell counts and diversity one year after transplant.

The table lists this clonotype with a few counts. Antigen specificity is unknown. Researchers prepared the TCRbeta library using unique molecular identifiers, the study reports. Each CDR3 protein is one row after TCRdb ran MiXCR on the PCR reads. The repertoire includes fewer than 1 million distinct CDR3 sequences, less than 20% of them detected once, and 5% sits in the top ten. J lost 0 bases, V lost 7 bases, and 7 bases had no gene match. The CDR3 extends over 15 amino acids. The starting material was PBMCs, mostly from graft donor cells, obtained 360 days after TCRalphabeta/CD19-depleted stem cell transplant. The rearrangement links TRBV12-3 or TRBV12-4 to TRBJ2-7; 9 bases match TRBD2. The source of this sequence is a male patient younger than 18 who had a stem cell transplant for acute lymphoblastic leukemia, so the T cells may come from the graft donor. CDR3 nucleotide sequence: TGTGCCAGCACCCAACTAGCGGGCATCTCCTACGAGCAGTACTTC. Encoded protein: CASTQLAGISYEQYF.